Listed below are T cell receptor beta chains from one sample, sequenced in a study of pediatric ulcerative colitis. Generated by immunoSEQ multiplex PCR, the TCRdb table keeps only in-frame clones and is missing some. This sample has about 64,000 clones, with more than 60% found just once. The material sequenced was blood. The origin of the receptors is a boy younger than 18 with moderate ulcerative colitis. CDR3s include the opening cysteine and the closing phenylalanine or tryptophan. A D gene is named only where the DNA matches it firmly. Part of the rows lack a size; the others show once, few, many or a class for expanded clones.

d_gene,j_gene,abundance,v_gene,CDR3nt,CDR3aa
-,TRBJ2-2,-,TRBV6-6,TGTGCCAGCAGTTACACGGAAGAGGAGCTGTTTTTT,CASSYTEEELFF
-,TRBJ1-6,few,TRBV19,TGTGCCAGTAGTATTGTTGGGCCAGCGAGTGGTTCACACTCACCCCTCCACTTT,CASSIVGPASGSHSPLHF
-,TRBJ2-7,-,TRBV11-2,TGTGCCAGCAGTCCTACTAGAACCCACGAGCAGTACTTC,CASSPTRTHEQYF
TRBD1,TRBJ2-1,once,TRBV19,TGTGCCAGTAGTATAATGACAGGGGCCGATGAGCAGTTCTTC,CASSIMTGADEQFF
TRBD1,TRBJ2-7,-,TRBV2,TGTGCCAGCAGTAAGACAGGGAATGAAGAGCAGTACTTC,CASSKTGNEEQYF
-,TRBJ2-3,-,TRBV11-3,TGTGCCAGCAGCTTCCGGGGATCCAGCGGGCTCACAGATACGCAGTATTTT,CASSFRGSSGLTDTQYF
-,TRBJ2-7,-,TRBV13,TGTGCCAGCAGCTTAGGGGGACACCCTGGCAACGAGCAGTACTTC,CASSLGGHPGNEQYF
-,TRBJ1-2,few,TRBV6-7,TGTGCCATCCAGGGTCGCTATGGCTACACCTTC,CAIQGRYGYTF
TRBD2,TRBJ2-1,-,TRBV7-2,TGTGCCAGCAGCTTAGTGGCGGGAGCTTCGGACAATGAGCAGTTCTTC,CASSLVAGASDNEQFF
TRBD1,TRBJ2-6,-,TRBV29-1,TGCAGCGTGGTGGGACAGGGGAAAGGCTCTGGGGCCAACGTCCTGACTTTC,CSVVGQGKGSGANVLTF
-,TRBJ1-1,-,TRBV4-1,TGCGCCAGCAGCCAAAGGGCAGGAGCCATGAACACTGAAGCTTTCTTT,CASSQRAGAMNTEAFF
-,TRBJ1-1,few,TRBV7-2,TGTGCCAGCAGCTTTTTGGTTAGGGGCGCTGAAGCTTTCTTT,CASSFLVRGAEAFF
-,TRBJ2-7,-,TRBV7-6,TGTGCCAGCAGCTTAAACTTTGACAGTACCTACGAGCAGTACTTC,CASSLNFDSTYEQYF
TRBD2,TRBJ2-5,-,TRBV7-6,TGTGCCAGCAGCTTAGTGGCGGGGGGGCCGGAGGAGACCCAGTACTTC,CASSLVAGGPEETQYF
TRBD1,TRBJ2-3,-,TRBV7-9,TGTGCCAGCAGCCACCGGGACAGGGGACCAGATACGCAGTATTTT,CASSHRDRGPDTQYF
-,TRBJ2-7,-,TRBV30,TGTGCCTGGAGTGTAGTGGGCTACGAGCAGTACTTC,CAWSVVGYEQYF
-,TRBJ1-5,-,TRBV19,TGTGCCAGTAGTATGGTTGCAGACAGCAATCAGCCCCAGCATTTT,CASSMVADSNQPQHF
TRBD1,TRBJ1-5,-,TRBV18,TGTGCCAGCTCACAACGACAGGGTAATCAGCCCCAGCATTTT,CASSQRQGNQPQHF
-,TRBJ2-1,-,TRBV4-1,TGCGCCAGCAGCCAAGATAGGGGGAGGGCCGGGTCCTACAATGAGCAGTTCTTC,CASSQDRGRAGSYNEQFF
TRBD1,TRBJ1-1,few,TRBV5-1,TGCGCCAGCAGCAGTGAGGGGACAGTGAACACTGAAGCTTTCTTT,CASSSEGTVNTEAFF
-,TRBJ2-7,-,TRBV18,TGTGCCAGCTCACCAGCAAGCAGCTACGAGCAGTACTTC,CASSPASSYEQYF
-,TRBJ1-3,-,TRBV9,TGTGCCAGCAGCGTAATAGGAACCCGGGGAATCTCTGGAAACACCATATATTTT,CASSVIGTRGISGNTIYF
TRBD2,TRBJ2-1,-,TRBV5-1,TGCGCCAGCAGCTTGGCGGGAGGGAACAATGAGCAGTTCTTC,CASSLAGGNNEQFF
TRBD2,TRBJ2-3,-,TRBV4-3,TGCGCCAGCAGCCAAGACCAACTAGCGGGAGGATTTGATACGCAGTATTTT,CASSQDQLAGGFDTQYF
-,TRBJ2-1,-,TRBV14,TGTGCCAGCAGCCAGGATCGGGGGAATGAGCAGTTCTTC,CASSQDRGNEQFF
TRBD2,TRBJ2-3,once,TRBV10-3,TGTGCCATCAGTGAGGGGACTAGCTTAGATACGCAGTATTTT,CAISEGTSLDTQYF
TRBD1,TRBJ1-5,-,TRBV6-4,TGTGCCAGCAGTGAAGAGGGGGCCTATAGCAATCAGCCCCAGCATTTT,CASSEEGAYSNQPQHF
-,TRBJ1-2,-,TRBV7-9,TGTGCCAGCAGCTTAGAACAGGGCAACTATGGCTACACCTTC,CASSLEQGNYGYTF
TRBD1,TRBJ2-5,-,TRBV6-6,TGTGCCAGCAGTTACGGACAGGGGGTCGAGACCCAGTACTTC,CASSYGQGVETQYF
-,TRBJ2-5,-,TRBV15,TGTGCCACCAGCAGAGATGTGGGGGGAGAGACCCAGTACTTC,CATSRDVGGETQYF
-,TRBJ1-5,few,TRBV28,TGTGCCAGCAGTTTACGTGGTGGAGGACAGCCCCAGCATTTT,CASSLRGGGQPQHF
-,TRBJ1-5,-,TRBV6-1,TGTGCCAGCCAATACTTCAGCAATCAGCCCCAGCATTTT,CASQYFSNQPQHF
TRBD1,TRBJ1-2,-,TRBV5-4,TGTGCCAGCAGCGGGCTACAGGGGAACTATGGCTACACCTTC,CASSGLQGNYGYTF
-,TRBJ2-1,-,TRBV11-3,TGTGCCAGCAGCTCAGGGATGTCCTACAATGAGCAGTTCTTC,CASSSGMSYNEQFF
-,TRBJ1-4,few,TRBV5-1,TGCGCCAGCAGCTTCGGTAGTAATGAAAAACTGTTTTTT,CASSFGSNEKLFF
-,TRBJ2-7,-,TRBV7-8,TGTGCCAGCAGCTTCGGTGGGCAATTCGTATCCTACGAGCAGTACTTC,CASSFGGQFVSYEQYF
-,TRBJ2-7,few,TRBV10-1,TGCGCCAGCAGTCAAGACACCTTGACCCGCGGCACCTACGAGCAGTACTTC,CASSQDTLTRGTYEQYF
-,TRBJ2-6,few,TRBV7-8,TGTGCCAGCAGCTTACCCGGCCTCGATTTCTCTGGGGCCAACGTCCTGACTTTC,CASSLPGLDFSGANVLTF
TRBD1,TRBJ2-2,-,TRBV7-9,TGTGCCAGCACCGACAGGGGTCGACGGAGGTCCAACACCGGGGAGCTGTTTTTT,CASTDRGRRRSNTGELFF
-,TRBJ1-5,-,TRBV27,TGTGCCAGCAGTTTTTATAGCTATCAGCCCCAGCATTTT,CASSFYSYQPQHF